The sequence of this TCR beta chain was determined in a study of T cells after yellow fever vaccination. This clonotype has a count of ten or more. Using its own MiXCR run on the 5' RACE reads, TCRdb lists one record per CDR3 protein. This sample has 100,000 to 150,000 distinct CDR3 sequences, with 8.9% found just once. The CDR3 sequence is 15 residues long. The germline V gene encodes CDR1 MNHEY and CDR2 SVGAGI. V lost 5 bases, J lost 1 base, and 14 bases lay in between. The TCR comes from a man aged 18 to 30 who received the YFV17D yellow fever vaccine. The chain employs TRBV6-5 and TRBJ1-1; possible D gene TRBD1, 5 bases. The source material was CD8+ T cells sorted from PBMCs, sampled on the day of the yellow fever booster vaccination. DNA of the CDR3: TGTGCCAGCAGTCCCCGACAGTTCCCGAACACTGAAGCTTTCTTT. Its protein is CASSPRQFPNTEAFF.